The 7 T cell receptor beta chains reported below all come from one sample, sequenced in a study of regulatory T cells in long-lasting Graves disease. In building TCR beta libraries, iRepertoire HTBI primers were used together with Arm-PCR of CDR3 regions. A single record per CDR3 protein comes from TCRdb applying MiXCR to the multiplex PCR reads. The data contain 250,000 or so distinct CDR3 sequences, around 19% of them singletons. Time point of the sample: newly diagnosed GD, antithyroid drugs for less than 3 months. RNA extracted from PBMCs served as the sequencing template. The same data also contributed to another study, on T cells in Graves' hyperthyroidism and ophthalmopathy.

This specimen was peripheral blood mononuclear cells (PBMCs), taken at new diagnosis, from a patient treated with antithyroid drugs. All receptors derive from a woman in her thirties with Graves disease.

In this sample, this clonotype turned up many times. This chain connects TRBV2 to TRBJ1-4; no clear D. In germline, CDR1 is SNHLY, CDR2 FYNNEI. The V and J ends lost 3 bases and 7 bases respectively, with 9 bases between them. This CDR3 is 13 amino acids long. As DNA, the CDR3 is TGTGCCAGCAGTGACGAGGACGGTGAAAAACTGTTTTTT. Residues: CASSDEDGEKLFF.

V and J are TRBV20-1 and TRBJ2-1, with a possible D match to TRBD2 (7 bases). CDR1 is DFQATT and CDR2 is SNEGSKA in the germline V gene (reference sequence). Deletions cut 1 base from V and 5 bases from J, with 9 bases between. The CDR3 consists of 13 residues. CDR3 sequence reads: CSARGGGHNEQFF. CDR3 nucleotides: TGCAGTGCTAGAGGGGGGGGGCACAATGAGCAGTTCTTC.

This clonotype occurred many times. The chain links TRBV20-1 to TRBJ2-3, with no clear D. Trimming took 0 bases from V and 0 from J, leaving 10 bases between them. The CDR3 spans 15 residues. In germline, CDR1 is DFQATT, CDR2 SNEGSKA (reference sequence). The CDR3 nucleotides are TGCAGTGCTAGAGACCCACAGTCTAGCACAGATACGCAGTATTTT. This sequence encodes CSARDPQSSTDTQYF.

This clonotype has a handful of counts. The chain combines TRBV14 with TRBJ1-2; D unresolved. V gave up 1 base and J gave up 0 bases, with 9 bases separating them. CDR3 length: 15 residues. From germline, CDR1 is SGHDN and CDR2 FVKESK. CDR3 amino acids: CASSQVAAANYGYTF. The CDR3 nucleotides read TGTGCCAGCAGCCAAGTGGCCGCAGCTAACTATGGCTACACCTTC.

This clonotype has ten or more counts. This chain links TRBV11-2 with TRBJ1-2, with D hard to call. The V gene's germline CDR1 is SGHAT and CDR2 FQNNGV. V was clipped by 1 base and J by 4 bases, with 16 bases between them. This CDR3 is 16 amino acids long. This CDR3 reads CASSLVGSTGIYGYTF. As DNA, the CDR3 is TGTGCCAGCAGCTTAGTGGGCTCCACGGGAATCTATGGCTACACCTTC.

This clonotype was seen at least ten times. J is TRBJ1-2 and V is TRBV7-8, with a weak D call TRBD1 (5 bases). Trimming left V 0 bases short and J 7 bases short, with 27 bases between. CDR3 length: 19 residues. Germline values: CDR1 SGHVS, CDR2 FQNEAQ. The CDR3 reads CASSLAGNLESRGWRGYTF. The CDR3 coding sequence is TGTGCCAGCAGCTTAGCGGGGAACTTGGAAAGTCGGGGGTGGCGTGGCTACACCTTC. Filled out from reference TRBV7-8 and TRBJ1-2, the complete variable domain reads GAGVSQSPRYKVAKRGQDVALRCDPISGHVSLFWYQQALGQGPEFLTYFQNEAQLDKSGLPSDRFFAERPEGSVSTLKIQRTQQEDSAVYLCASSLAGNLESRGWRGYTFGSGTRLTVV.

This rearrangement joins TRBV6-2 or TRBV6-3 to TRBJ2-7, with unresolved D. Trimming left V 5 bases short and J 3 bases short, with 14 bases between. Germline assignment: CDR1 MNHEY and CDR2 SVGEGT. CDR3 length: 14 residues. The CDR3 nucleotides are TGTGCCAGCAGTCCTGCGTTACCAGGCTACGAGCAGTACTTC. The encoded protein is CASSPALPGYEQYF.